This passage covers 2 T cell receptor beta chains from one sample sequenced in a study of T cell responses to AZD1222 COVID-19 vaccine. Here immunoSEQ multiplex PCR was the method, and the copy in TCRdb shows in-frame clones only, minus some. The sample lists 50,000 to 65,000 clones, about 87% occurring once. Material: peripheral blood, obtained on day 0 of AZD1222 vaccination. The source of these receptors is an adult in good health.

This chain uses TRBV27 with TRBJ1-1; the D gene is possibly TRBD1 (5 bases). The V gene's germline CDR1 is MNHEY and CDR2 SMNVEV (reference sequence). The V end was cut by 3 bases, the J end by 3 bases, with 8 bases between. The CDR3 is made up of 13 amino acids. Here the CDR3 DNA reads TGTGCCAGCAGTTTTTCCAGGGACACTGAAGCTTTCTTT. Its protein is CASSFSRDTEAFF.

The rearrangement links TRBV5-1 to TRBJ1-4; no reliable D call. CDR3 length: 15 amino acids. Germline values: CDR1 SGHRS, CDR2 YFSETQ. V was trimmed by 0 bases and J by 3 bases, leaving 9 bases between them. CDR3 bases: TGCGCCAGCAGCTTGGATGGGGTGGCTAATGAAAAACTGTTTTTT. Its translation: CASSLDGVANEKLFF.